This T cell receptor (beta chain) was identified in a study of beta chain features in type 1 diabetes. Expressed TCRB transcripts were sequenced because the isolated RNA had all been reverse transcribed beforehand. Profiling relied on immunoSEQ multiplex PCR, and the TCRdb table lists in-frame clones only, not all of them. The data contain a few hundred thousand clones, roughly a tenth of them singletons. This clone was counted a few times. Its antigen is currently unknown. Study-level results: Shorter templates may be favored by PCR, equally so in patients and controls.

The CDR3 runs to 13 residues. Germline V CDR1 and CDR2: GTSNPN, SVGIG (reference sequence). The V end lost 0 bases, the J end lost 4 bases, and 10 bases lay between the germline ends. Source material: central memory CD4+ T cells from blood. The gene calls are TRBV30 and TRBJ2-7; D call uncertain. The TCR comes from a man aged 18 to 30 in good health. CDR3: CAWSVGQRYEQYF. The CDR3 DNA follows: TGTGCCTGGAGTGTGGGTCAGAGGTACGAGCAGTACTTC.